This T cell receptor beta chain derives from a study of blood T cell repertoires in COVID-19. The overall study: Samples representing acute and convalescent COVID-19 were sourced from the United States, Italy and Spain. T cells, B-cell-depleted T cells, or PBMCs supplied cDNA or gDNA.

In the authors' workflow: Amplification of reference gene primers provided the estimated nucleated cell counts. The protocol was immunoSEQ multiplex PCR, while the TCRdb copy is restricted to in-frame clones and leaves out a portion. The V and J calls and clone size were taken over from that table, and D and trimming were inferred from the DNA. The sample carries tens of thousands of clones, 91% recorded once. J lost 4 bases, V lost 6 bases, and 13 bases had no gene match. Germline V gene lookup returns CDR1 ENHRY and CDR2 SYGVKD. CDR3 size: 17 residues. The chain recombines TRBV10-3 with TRBJ1-4, with TRBD1 matching over 8 bases. The sequencing sample was made of peripheral blood. The source of this sequence is a human donor with active COVID-19. The donor label of this sample is uncertain. The CDR3 DNA is TGTGCCATCAGCCGCGCATCCCCGGGACAGGTTAATGAAAAACTGTTTTTT. This sequence encodes CAISRASPGQVNEKLFF.